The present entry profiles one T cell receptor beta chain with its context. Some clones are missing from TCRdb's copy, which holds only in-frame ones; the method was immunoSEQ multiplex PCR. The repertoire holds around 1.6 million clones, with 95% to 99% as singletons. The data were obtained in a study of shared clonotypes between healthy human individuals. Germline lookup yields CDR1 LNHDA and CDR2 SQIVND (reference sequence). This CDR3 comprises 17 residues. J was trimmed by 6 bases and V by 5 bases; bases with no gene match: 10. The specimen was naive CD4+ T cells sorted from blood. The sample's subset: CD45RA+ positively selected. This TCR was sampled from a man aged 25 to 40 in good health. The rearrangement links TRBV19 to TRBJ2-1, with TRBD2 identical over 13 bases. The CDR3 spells CASSHPWTSGRGNEQFF. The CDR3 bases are TGTGCCAGTAGTCACCCTTGGACTAGCGGGAGAGGCAATGAGCAGTTCTTC.